The 32 T cell receptor beta chains below all came from one sample that was sequenced in a study of tumor-infiltrating lymphocytes in primary liver carcinoma (dated by TCRdb to the late 2010s). Total RNA and DNA were co-extracted without cell sorting from about 19-30 mg of bulk tissue using the AllPrep DNA/RNA mini kit. The sample was run on an Illumina HiSeq 2500. Using a constant-region primer and ProtoScript II reverse transcriptase, TCRbeta-specific cDNA was reverse-transcribed from 500 ng total RNA. Construction of the TCRbeta libraries relied on three nested rounds of multiplex PCR, following a slightly modified ARM-PCR procedure. The first two PCR rounds used multiplex TRBV1-TRBV30 forward primers with a Cbeta reverse primer, each for approximately 11 cycles. The public sequencing data were trimmed at Q25 with fastp and processed into clonotypes with MiXCR by TCRdb, which kept only in-frame beta chains. Under each unique CDR3 protein, matching rows form one entry showing the most common genes and DNA. The sample table records under 45,000 distinct CDR3 sequences; 70% to 80% of these occur just once. The top ten clones comprise roughly 15% of the sample.

The material sequenced was liver tumor tissue from sampling region 4. The cell subset or site label, read with the paper, signifies: tumor region T4, right-lateral pole. The receptors come from a middle-aged man with primary liver carcinoma and hepatitis B virus infection.

Of note for this clonotype: Germline is not matched at one junction end, which may reflect a read error. This chain links TRBV11-2 with TRBJ2-3; no definite D call. This CDR3 is built from 14 residues. Germline CDR1 SGHAT, CDR2 FQNNGV. In DNA, the CDR3 is TGTGCCAGCAGCCCTCCGGGCTGGGCAGACACGCAGTATTTT. Amino acids: CASSPPGWADTQYF.

This clonotype has just a few counts. Since a much larger clone is just one base distant, this may be a read error. The chain joins TRBV28 to TRBJ1-2, with D maybe TRBD1 (6 bases). Germline-derived CDR1 and CDR2 are MDHEN and SYDVKM. The CDR3 spans 13 residues. The chain's CDR3 is CANSMDRIYGHTF. Written as DNA, the CDR3 is TGTGCCAACAGTATGGACAGAATCTATGGCCACACCTTC.

Worth noting for this clonotype: Germline and junction disagree at one end, which may indicate a read error. The chain recombines TRBV28 with TRBJ1-5; D is ambiguous. CDR3 size: 11 residues. Germline lookup yields CDR1 MDHEN and CDR2 SYDVKM. The CDR3, as DNA: TGCGCCGGCAACAGAAATCAGCCCCAGCATTTT. It is translated as CAGNRNQPQHF.

This clonotype was counted a single time. One end of the junction is discordant with germline, which a read error may explain. This chain joins TRBV11-3 and TRBJ2-1; D is unresolved. Looked up from germline, CDR1 is SGHNT and CDR2 is YENEEA. CDR3 size: 12 residues. The CDR3 DNA is TGTACCAGCAGCTTAAATGACAATGAGCAATTCTTC. Its translation is CTSSLNDNEQFF.

Regarding this clonotype: This may be a read error: a much more frequent sequence differs by one nucleotide. This CDR3 is missing its conserved last phenylalanine or tryptophan, likely due to a read error. The gene calls are TRBV7-9 and TRBJ2-7; D could derive from TRBD1 or TRBD2 (5 bases each). The CDR3 is made up of 16 amino acids. Germline-derived CDR1 and CDR2 are SEHNR and FQNEAQ (reference sequence). The CDR3 region is CASTLAGVWGNYKQYS. The CDR3 coding sequence is TGTGCCAGCACTTTAGCAGGAGTGTGGGGGAACTACAAGCAGTACTCC.

This chain links TRBV28 with TRBJ2-7, with a weak D call TRBD1 (6 bases). Germline CDR1 and CDR2: MDHEN and SYDVKM. V lost 2 bases, J lost 11 bases, and 16 bases lay in between. This CDR3 has 13 residues. DNA for the CDR3: TGTGCCAGCAGTTTACAGGGGCTCGTGGGGGAGTACTTC. Its translation: CASSLQGLVGEYF.

The chain links TRBV11-3 to TRBJ2-1; D not resolved. The CDR3 spans 12 residues. Germline V CDR1 and CDR2: SGHNT, YENEEA. The CDR3 is CESSLNANEQFF. CDR3 DNA: TGTGAAAGCAGCCTAAATGCCAATGAGCAGTTCTTC.

This clonotype was seen a few times. This rearrangement joins TRBV29-1 to TRBJ2-7; D unclear. V dropped 6 bases and J dropped 7 bases, with 16 bases sitting between them. The CDR3 extends over 12 amino acids. CDR1 and CDR2 (germline): SQVTM, ANQGSEA. The chain's CDR3 is CSVDAGLGEQYF. DNA of the CDR3: TGCAGCGTCGATGCTGGCCTGGGAGAGCAGTACTTC.

This clonotype was found once. V is TRBV4-3 and J is TRBJ2-1; D not resolved. This CDR3 comprises 14 residues. From germline, CDR1 is LGHNA and CDR2 YSLEER. V was clipped by 1 base and J by 13 bases, with 17 bases between them. CDR3 region: CASSQGANFDEQFF. The CDR3 bases are TGCGCCAGCAGCCAAGGGGCCAATTTTGACGAACAGTTCTTC.

The sample holds one count of this clonotype. Compared with germline, one end of the junction differs, possibly owing to a read error. The gene calls are TRBV12-3 or TRBV12-4 and TRBJ2-7; D assignment may be TRBD1 or TRBD2 (5 bases each). The CDR3 length is 13 residues. The CDR3 DNA is TGCGCCAGCAGTCCTTTCTGGGGGAACGAGCAGTACTTC. It yields the protein CASSPFWGNEQYF.

Notes on this clonotype: The junction differs from germline at one of its ends, possibly a read error. The rearrangement links TRBV6-1 to TRBJ1-5; D not certain. From germline, CDR1 is MNHNS and CDR2 SASEGT. The CDR3 consists of 15 residues. DNA of the CDR3: TGTGTCAGCAGTGAGATCGGGAACAGCAATCAACCCCAGCATTTT. This sequence encodes CVSSEIGNSNQPQHF.

This clonotype was detected only once. A junction boundary mismatches the germline segment, possibly from a read error. This chain joins TRBV6-2 or TRBV6-3 and TRBJ2-3; no definite D call. The CDR3 spans 12 residues. Germline V lookup: CDR1 MNHEY, CDR2 SVGEGT. In nucleotides, the CDR3 is TGTGACAGCAGGCTCTCTGCGGATACGCAGTTTTTT. Protein sequence: CDSRLSADTQFF.

The gene calls are TRBV29-1 and TRBJ1-2, with a tentative D call TRBD1 (5 bases). The CDR3 length is 15 residues. CDR1 SQVTM and CDR2 ANQGSEA come from the germline V gene. The CDR3 DNA is TGCAAGGTTGGGCAGCGCTGGGGCATGGGCTATGGCTACACCTTC. Amino acid sequence: CKVGQRWGMGYGYTF.

V usage is TRBV11-2 and J usage is TRBJ2-3; D unresolved. The DNA end favors TRBJ1-5, so the J call may be wrong. Germline V gene sequence: CDR1 SGHAT, CDR2 FQNNGV. The length of the CDR3 is 14 residues. The CDR3 bases are TGTGCCAGCAGCCCCCTGGGCCGGGCAGATACACAGCATTTT. The encoded protein is CASSPLGRADTQHF.

For this clonotype: Its ends do not fully match the called genes, so a read error is possible. This chain joins TRBV2 and TRBJ2-1; D gene uncertain. The CDR3 is made up of 13 amino acids. The germline gives CDR1 SNHLY, CDR2 FYNNEI. In DNA, the CDR3 is TGTGCCAGCAGCGGTCCTTCCTACAATGAGGAGTTCTTC. Encoded protein: CASSGPSYNEEFF.

Concerning this clonotype: One end of the junction is discordant with germline, which a read error may explain. The rearrangement uses TRBV30 and TRBJ1-1; the D is unclear. The CDR3 is 13 amino acids. Germline-derived CDR1 and CDR2 are GTSNPN and SVGIG (reference sequence). The CDR3 nucleotides are TGTGCCTGGAGTTTCGTCATGAACATTGAAGCTTTCTTT. Amino acid sequence: CAWSFVMNIEAFF.

The rearrangement joins TRBV5-6 to TRBJ2-3, with D hard to call. The V gene lost 0 bases and the J gene lost 3 bases, with 14 bases spanning the gap. Germline V CDR1 and CDR2: SGHDT, YYEEEE. The CDR3 extends over 16 amino acids. CDR3 residues: CASSLGSPGRTDTQYF. In DNA, the CDR3 is TGTGCCAGCAGCTTGGGATCGCCTGGGCGAACAGATACGCAGTATTTT.

To note about this clonotype: The junction and the germline gene differ at one end; a read error may be behind it. The chain joins TRBV29-1 to TRBJ2-3; the D gene is possibly TRBD2 (6 bases). Germline CDR1 SQVTM, CDR2 ANQGSEA. This CDR3 region has 15 residues. For the CDR3, the DNA is TGCATCGCTGAGTTGCGGGATAGGGGAACAGATATGCAGTATTTT. The encoded protein is CIAELRDRGTDMQYF.

For this clonotype: The germline gene is not matched at one end of the junction; a read error may be the cause. The rearrangement joins TRBV29-1 to TRBJ2-6; a weak D match, TRBD2 (6 bases). This CDR3 comprises 15 residues. Germline lookup yields CDR1 SQVTM and CDR2 ANQGSEA. The CDR3 is CSVELGGSWANVLTF. CDR3 nucleotides: TGCAGCGTTGAATTGGGGGGATCTTGGGCCAACGTCCTGACTTTT. Complete variable domain (other parts from reference TRBV29-1 and TRBJ2-6): SAVISQKPSRDICQRGTSLTIQCQVDSQVTMMFWYRQQPGQSLTLIATANQGSEATYESGFVIDKFPISRPNLTFSTLTVSNMSPEDSSIYLCSVELGGSWANVLTFGAGSRLTVL.

By proportion, this clonotype is medium-sized. The rearrangement uses TRBV12-5 and TRBJ2-5; possibly TRBD1 for D (5 bases). Germline V gene data show CDR1 as LGHNT and CDR2 as FRNRAP. CDR3 length: 13 amino acids. The V end lost 0 bases, the J end lost 3 bases, and 5 bases lay between the germline ends. Here the CDR3 reads CASGLVGEETQYF. The CDR3 coding sequence is TGTGCTAGTGGTTTGGTAGGGGAAGAGACCCAGTACTTC.

A word on this clonotype: This clone may be a read error of a much larger clone one base away. It is likely a read error, because the conserved phenylalanine at the end of the CDR3 is missing. The genes are TRBV28 and TRBJ1-5, with D maybe TRBD1 (6 bases). The CDR3 is 15 residues long. The V end was cut by 4 bases, the J end by 5 bases, with 15 bases between. From germline, CDR1 is MDHEN and CDR2 SYDVKM. CDR3 DNA: TGTGCCAGCAGTTCCGTACAGGGAAACGATCAGCCCCAGCATTTA. Its translation is CASSSVQGNDQPQHL.

This clonotype has at least ten counts. The gene calls are TRBV5-5 and TRBJ2-3; 14 bases match TRBD2. The J segment lost 5 bases and the V segment lost 4 bases, leaving 9 bases of the junction unmatched. CDR1 and CDR2 from the germline V gene are SGHKS and YYEKEE (reference sequence). This CDR3 has 17 amino acids. CDR3 residues: CASSPTGTSGSGDTQYF. The CDR3 nucleotides are TGTGCCAGCAGCCCGACCGGGACTAGCGGGAGTGGAGATACGCAGTATTTT.

Concerning this clonotype itself: Germline is not matched at one junction end, which may reflect a read error. V and J are TRBV4-1 and TRBJ2-1; 8 positions match TRBD2. This CDR3 has 17 amino acids. The V gene's germline CDR1 is MGHRA and CDR2 YSYEKL. DNA of the CDR3: TGCGCCAGCAGCCCCAGAGGGGTAACGGGGGGGCGCAGTGAGCTGTTCTTC. This codes for CASSPRGVTGGRSELFF.

This clonotype was detected once. Likely a read error: the CDR3 ends without its conserved phenylalanine or tryptophan. The limits of the CDR3 on the DNA are not certain, so only TCRdb's listed CDR3 is given. J is TRBJ2-4 and V is TRBV11-1; no DNA check was done on the table's D call, TRBD2. The CDR3 length is 17 residues, termini included. Germline values: CDR1 SGHAT, CDR2 FQDESV (reference sequence). CDR3 in amino acids: CDSSSPGTSGTKNIQYL.

The chain couples TRBV29-1 to TRBJ2-7, with a weak D call TRBD1 (5 bases). The length of the CDR3 is 15 residues. The V gene lost 8 bases and the J gene lost 1 base, with 21 bases spanning the gap. CDR1 SQVTM and CDR2 ANQGSEA come from the germline V gene. The CDR3 loop reads CSPRPSRVRSYEQYF. Written as DNA, the CDR3 is TGCAGCCCACGCCCTTCCAGGGTCAGGTCCTACGAGCAGTACTTC.

This clonotype was counted only a few times. Here the CDR3 omits its conserved ending phenylalanine or tryptophan, so a read error is the likely source. The chain employs TRBV5-1 and TRBJ2-7, with D perhaps matching TRBD1 (5 bases). Germline assignment: CDR1 SGHRS and CDR2 YFSETQ. This CDR3 is built from 14 residues. V was cut by 4 bases and J by 5 bases, with 16 bases left in between. CDR3 loop: CASSRQQVINEQYL. DNA for the CDR3: TGCGCCAGCAGCCGGCAACAGGTGATCAACGAGCAGTACCTC.

This clonotype has just one count. One end of the junction is discordant with germline, which a read error may explain. The V and J genes are TRBV6-5 and TRBJ1-1; TRBD1 agrees at 9 bases. This CDR3 has 13 amino acids. Per germline, CDR1 MNHEY and CDR2 SVGAGI. The DNA for the CDR3 is TGTGCCGGTAGTAGGACAGGGGAAACAGAAGCTTCCTTT. Amino acids: CAGSRTGETEASF.

On this clonotype itself: A read error may produce the germline difference seen at one junction end. The chain is built from TRBV11-1 and TRBJ2-4, with TRBD2 matching 11 bases. Germline V gene lookup returns CDR1 SGHAT and CDR2 FQDESV (reference sequence). This CDR3 has 17 amino acids. The CDR3 sequence is CAGSFPGTSGTKSIKYF. The CDR3 DNA follows: TGTGCCGGCAGCTTTCCCGGGACTAGCGGAACCAAAAGCATTAAGTACTTC.

The chain is built from TRBV14 and TRBJ2-1; D possibly corresponds to TRBD2 (5 bases). The V gene's germline CDR1 is SGHDN and CDR2 FVKESK. Trimming shortened V by 6 bases and J by 5 bases, and 20 bases separated the two germline ends. CDR3 length: 16 residues. The CDR3 DNA reads as TGTGCCAGCAGTGCCATAGCGAGATGGGTAGACAATGAGCAGTTCTTC. Translation gives CASSAIARWVDNEQFF.

In this sample, this clonotype turned up once. The junction departs from the called germline gene at one end, perhaps through a read error. The J gene is TRBJ2-7, the V gene TRBV5-1; 11 bases are shared with TRBD1. Germline lookup yields CDR1 SGHRS and CDR2 YFSETQ. CDR3 length: 13 amino acids. This chain's CDR3 is CAGSLRTGGEQYF. CDR3 bases: TGCGCCGGCAGCTTGCGGACAGGGGGCGAGCAATACTTC.

Comment on this clonotype: The CDR3 does not end in the conserved phenylalanine or tryptophan, so this is likely a read error. The chain recombines TRBV18 with TRBJ2-5, with D perhaps TRBD1 (5 bases). Germline values: CDR1 KGHSH, CDR2 LQKENI. The CDR3 length is 15 residues. V shed 3 bases and J shed 2 bases, with 13 bases lying between them. This CDR3 is CASSPLSGAQETQYL. Here the CDR3 DNA reads TGTGCCAGCTCACCCCTCAGTGGGGCGCAAGAGACCCAGTACCTC.

Points on this clonotype: This likely comes from a read error, as the CDR3 has no conserved phenylalanine or tryptophan at its end. The chain carries TRBV12-3 or TRBV12-4 and TRBJ1-5, with a possible D match to TRBD1 (5 bases). The CDR3 sequence is 15 residues long. CDR3 protein: CAGSLVQGPNQPQHC. CDR3 nucleotides: TGTGCCGGCAGTTTAGTCCAGGGTCCTAATCAGCCCCAGCATTGT.